The 9 T cell receptor beta chains presented below share a single source sample, sequenced in a study of shared clonotypes between healthy human individuals. The naive CD8 population came from CD45RO-negative cells selected for CCR7, without terminally differentiated effector memory CD45RA+ cells. The protocol was immunoSEQ multiplex PCR, while the TCRdb copy is restricted to in-frame clones and leaves out a portion. The sample has around 2.1 million clones, just over 90% seen once; the top ten hold roughly 1.7%. The sequencing sample was made of naive CD8+ T cells from PBMCs. These receptors were collected from a young man in good health. Some clones in this sample may be carry-over from other donors' samples.

The CDR3 loop reads CASSVEQRLADTDTQYF. CDR3 nucleotide sequence: TGTGCCAGCAGCGTAGAACAACGACTAGCGGACACAGATACGCAGTATTTT. The rearrangement uses TRBV9 and TRBJ2-3; 9 bases align to TRBD2. The CDR3 consists of 17 residues. The ends lost 0 bases at V and 2 bases at J; junction bases unmatched: 7. From germline, CDR1 is SGDLS and CDR2 YYNGEE.

The chain's CDR3 is CASSVTSGITDTQYF. CDR3 DNA: TGTGCCAGCAGCGTGACTAGCGGTATCACAGATACGCAGTATTTT. The chain has TRBV9 and TRBJ2-3, with 9 bases identical to TRBD2. The CDR3 is 15 amino acids. CDR1 is SGDLS, CDR2 YYNGEE, per germline. The trim removed 2 bases at V and 2 bases at J, leaving 3 bases unmatched.

CDR3 coding DNA: TGTGCCAGCAGCGGAACAACAGGGGGAACCGTCTATGGCTACACCTTC. Translation: CASSGTTGGTVYGYTF. The chain has TRBV9 and TRBJ1-2, with 8 nucleotides matching TRBD1. Germline V CDR1 and CDR2: SGDLS, YYNGEE. Trimming removed 3 bases from V and 4 bases from J; junction bases left unmatched: 11. The CDR3 runs to 16 residues.

This chain uses TRBV11-2 with TRBJ2-7; D is possibly TRBD1 or TRBD2 (5 bases each). This CDR3 has 15 amino acids. The V and J ends lost 0 bases and 3 bases respectively, with 12 bases between them. The germline V gene has CDR1 SGHAT and CDR2 FQNNGV. DNA for the CDR3: TGTGCCAGCAGCTTAGACGGGACCGGTTTCTACGAGCAGTACTTC. As protein: CASSLDGTGFYEQYF.

The V gene is TRBV9, the J gene TRBJ2-3; unclear D gene. From germline, CDR1 is SGDLS and CDR2 YYNGEE. The germline V and J ends were trimmed by 0 bases and 3 bases, with 8 bases remaining between them. The CDR3 loop spans 14 amino acids. The CDR3 region has the DNA TGTGCCAGCAGCGTAGGAGGTGAAACAGATACGCAGTATTTT. The encoded protein is CASSVGGETDTQYF.

The chain combines TRBV5-1 with TRBJ2-1; TRBD1 agrees at 9 bases. Per germline, CDR1 SGHRS and CDR2 YFSETQ. V was clipped by 4 bases and J by 5 bases; unmatched bases: 13. CDR3 length: 17 amino acids. CDR3 sequence: CASSPAGTGNEDNEQFF. DNA for the CDR3: TGCGCCAGCAGCCCGGCCGGGACAGGGAATGAGGACAATGAGCAGTTCTTC.

A single count supports this clone. This chain connects TRBV5-4 to TRBJ1-2, with 7 bases lining up with TRBD1. The J segment lost 0 bases and the V segment lost 3 bases, leaving 8 bases of the junction unmatched. Germline loops: CDR1 SGHNT, CDR2 YYREEE (reference sequence). The CDR3 has 16 residues. The CDR3 DNA is TGTGCCAGCAGCTCACCGGACAGGCTCGCTAACTATGGCTACACCTTC. Its translation is CASSSPDRLANYGYTF.

The table lists this clone with a count of one. The CDR3 DNA reads as TGTGCCAGCACGGCAGCTTACAATGAGCAGTTCTTC. Protein sequence: CASTAAYNEQFF. The genes are TRBV6-5 and TRBJ2-1; D uncertain. V lost 7 bases, J lost 4 bases, and 8 bases lay in between. The CDR3 is made up of 12 amino acids. The germline gives CDR1 MNHEY, CDR2 SVGAGI.

This clone was counted a single time. This rearrangement joins TRBV11-2 to TRBJ2-5, with D uncertain. Germline lookup yields CDR1 SGHAT and CDR2 FQNNGV. This CDR3 contains 14 residues. Trimming stripped 5 bases from V and 5 bases from J, with 15 bases between. This CDR3 reads CASSQFQARETQYF. The CDR3 nucleotides are TGTGCCAGCAGCCAATTTCAAGCCCGGGAGACCCAGTACTTC.